The 10 T cell receptor beta chains below all came from one sample that was sequenced in a study of memory CD4+ T cells and cytomegalovirus serostatus (dated by TCRdb to 2018 to 2020). Single viable CD3+CD4+CD8-CD45RO+ cells were sorted as memory CD4+ T cells on a FACSAria II. The method behind the library was the immunoSEQ multiplex PCR assay. TCRdb stores this immuneACCESS table with in-frame sequences only. Part of the clones is absent; in the studies checked, under half of the shortfall reflects unresolved V genes, and no reason is known for the rest. The sample yields 25,000 to 30,000 clones; 70% to 80% were counted once. Of the sample, about 0.66% falls within the top ten clones. Sequencing was carried out using memory CD4+ T cells from blood. These receptor sequences come from an adult in good health and CMV-seronegative.

The chain couples TRBV5-6 to TRBJ1-1, with TRBD1 as a possible D gene (5 bases). Trimming cost V 2 bases and J 4 bases, with 18 bases left between them. CDR1 is SGHDT and CDR2 is YYEEEE in the germline V gene. The CDR3 loop spans 16 amino acids. CDR3 amino acids: CASSFSQRGRSTEAFF. In DNA, the CDR3 is TGTGCCAGCAGCTTTTCCCAAAGGGGACGGAGCACTGAAGCTTTCTTT.

With respect to this clone: Other DNA sequences in this sample translate to the same CDR3. The V gene is TRBV27, the J gene TRBJ2-6; D uncertain. The V gene lost 0 bases and the J gene lost 1 base, with 1 base spanning the gap. This CDR3 has 14 residues. CDR1 and CDR2 (germline): MNHEY, SMNVEV (reference sequence). The CDR3 DNA reads as TGTGCCAGCAGTTTATCGTCTGGGGCCAACGTCCTGACTTTC. Translating it yields CASSLSSGANVLTF. Based on the CDR3 plus reference TRBV27 and TRBJ2-6, the full variable domain is EAQVTQNPRYLITVTGKKLTVTCSQNMNHEYMSWYRQDPGLGLRQIYYSMNVEVTDKGDVPEGYKVSRKEKRNFPLILESPSPNQTSLYFCASSLSSGANVLTFGAGSRLTVL.

The chain uses TRBV2 and TRBJ1-2; TRBD1 might be the D (6 bases). Trimming took 5 bases from V and 2 from J, leaving 12 bases between them. Germline CDR1 and CDR2: SNHLY and FYNNEI. There are 14 residues in the CDR3. CDR3 in DNA: TGTGCCAGCAGTAACAGGGTTAGGAACTATGGCTACACCTTC. This translates into CASSNRVRNYGYTF.

The CDR3 is CATSYGSFSGNTIYF. The CDR3 region has the DNA TGTGCCACCAGCTACGGCAGCTTCTCTGGAAACACCATATATTTT. The rearrangement links TRBV15 to TRBJ1-3; D call uncertain. Trimming pared 5 bases from V and 0 bases from J, leaving 11 bases between. The CDR3 is made up of 15 amino acids. Germline values: CDR1 LNHNV, CDR2 YYDKDF (reference sequence).

This clone is medium-sized by share. V is TRBV5-6 and J is TRBJ1-6; maybe TRBD1 (6 bases). V was shortened by 5 bases and J by 7 bases, with 10 bases between the two germline ends. Germline CDR1 reads SGHDT; CDR2 reads YYEEEE. The CDR3 sequence is 13 residues long. CDR3 in amino acids: CASRQDRNSPLHF. For the CDR3, the DNA is TGTGCCAGCAGGCAAGACAGGAATTCACCCCTCCACTTT.

The chain combines TRBV5-6 with TRBJ1-4; D is possibly TRBD1 (6 bases). The germline gives CDR1 SGHDT, CDR2 YYEEEE. The V gene lost 0 bases and the J gene lost 8 bases, with 17 bases spanning the gap. This CDR3 has 16 amino acids. As DNA, the CDR3 is TGTGCCAGCAGCTTGGAGTACCCAGGGGTGAGGGAAAAACTGTTTTTT. It specifies CASSLEYPGVREKLFF.

V gene TRBV5-6 combines with J gene TRBJ2-7; D call uncertain. Germline CDR1 and CDR2: SGHDT and YYEEEE. This CDR3 comprises 15 residues. Trimming removed 4 bases from V and 5 bases from J, with 19 bases in between. The CDR3 region has the DNA TGTGCCAGCAGCCCCCAGGTTAGAGAATGGGACGAGCAGTACTTC. Residues: CASSPQVREWDEQYF.

The V and J genes are TRBV6-5 and TRBJ2-1, with D maybe TRBD2 (5 bases). CDR1 MNHEY and CDR2 SVGAGI come from the germline V gene. This CDR3 has 15 residues. V was trimmed by 5 bases and J by 0 bases, leaving 11 bases between them. The CDR3 loop reads CASSGRLGSYNEQFF. The CDR3 DNA sequence: TGTGCCAGCAGTGGGAGACTGGGCTCCTACAATGAGCAGTTCTTC.

The chain couples TRBV7-2 to TRBJ2-1, with 11 bases lining up with TRBD2. The CDR3 is 17 amino acids. J gave up 7 bases and V 3 bases, and 11 bases lay outside the gene matches. Germline V lookup: CDR1 SGHTA, CDR2 FQGNSA. The CDR3 region is CASSLYRSGGVRNEQFF. CDR3 bases: TGTGCCAGCAGCTTGTATCGTAGCGGGGGGGTTCGGAATGAGCAGTTCTTC.

CDR3: CASSQEAGAATGELFF. The CDR3 DNA sequence: TGCGCCAGCAGCCAAGAAGCAGGGGCTGCCACCGGGGAGCTGTTTTTT. V usage is TRBV4-1 and J usage is TRBJ2-2; a possible D gene is TRBD1 (6 bases). V lost 0 bases and J 4 bases, leaving 12 bases between the germline ends. Looked up from germline, CDR1 is MGHRA and CDR2 is YSYEKL. The CDR3 is 16 residues long.